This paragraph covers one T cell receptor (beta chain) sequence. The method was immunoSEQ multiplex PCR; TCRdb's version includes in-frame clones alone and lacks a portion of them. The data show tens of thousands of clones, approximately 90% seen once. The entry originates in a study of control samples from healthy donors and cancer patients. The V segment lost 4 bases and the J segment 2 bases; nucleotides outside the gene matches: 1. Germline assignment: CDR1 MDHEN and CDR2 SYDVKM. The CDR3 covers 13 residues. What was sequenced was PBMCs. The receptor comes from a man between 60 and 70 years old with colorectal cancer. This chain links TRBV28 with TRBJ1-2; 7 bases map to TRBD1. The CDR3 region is CASSWGQNYGYTF. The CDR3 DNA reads TGTGCCAGCAGTTGGGGACAGAACTATGGCTACACCTTC.